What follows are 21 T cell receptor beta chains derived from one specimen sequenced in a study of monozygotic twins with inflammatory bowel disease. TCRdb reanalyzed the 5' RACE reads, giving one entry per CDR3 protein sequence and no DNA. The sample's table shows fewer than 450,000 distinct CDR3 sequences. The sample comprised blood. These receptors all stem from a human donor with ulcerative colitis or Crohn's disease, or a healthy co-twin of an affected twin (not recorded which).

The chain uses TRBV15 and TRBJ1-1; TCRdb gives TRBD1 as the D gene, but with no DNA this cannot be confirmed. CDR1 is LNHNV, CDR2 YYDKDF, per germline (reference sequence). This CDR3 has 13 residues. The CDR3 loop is CATSREGDSKAFF. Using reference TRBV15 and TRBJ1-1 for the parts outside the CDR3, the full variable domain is DAMVIQNPRYQVTQFGKPVTLSCSQTLNHNVMYWYQQKSSQAPKLLFHYYDKDFNNEADTPDNFQSRRPNTSFCFLDIRSPGLGDTAMYLCATSREGDSKAFFGQGTRLTVV.

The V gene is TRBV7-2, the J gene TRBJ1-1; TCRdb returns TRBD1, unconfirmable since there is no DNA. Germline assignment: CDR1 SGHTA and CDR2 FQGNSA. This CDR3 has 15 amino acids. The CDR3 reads CASSTTYQGPTEAFF.

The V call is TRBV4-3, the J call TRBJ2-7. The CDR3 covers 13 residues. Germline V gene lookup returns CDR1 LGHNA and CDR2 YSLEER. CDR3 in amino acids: CASSPRIFYEQYF.

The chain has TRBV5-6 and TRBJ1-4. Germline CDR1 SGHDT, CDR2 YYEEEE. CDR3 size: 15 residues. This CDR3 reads CASSFLGDGNEKLFF.

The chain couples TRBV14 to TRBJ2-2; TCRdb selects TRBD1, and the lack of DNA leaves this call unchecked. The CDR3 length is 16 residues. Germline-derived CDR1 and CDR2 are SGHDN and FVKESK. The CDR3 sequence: CASSQDTGMNTGELFF.

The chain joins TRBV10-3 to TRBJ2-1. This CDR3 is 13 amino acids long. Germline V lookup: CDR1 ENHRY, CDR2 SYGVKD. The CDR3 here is CATLPQVSNEQFF.

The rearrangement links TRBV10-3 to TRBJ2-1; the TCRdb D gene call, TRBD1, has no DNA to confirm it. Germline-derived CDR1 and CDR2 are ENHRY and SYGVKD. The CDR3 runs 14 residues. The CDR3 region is CAISMAGEVHEQFF.

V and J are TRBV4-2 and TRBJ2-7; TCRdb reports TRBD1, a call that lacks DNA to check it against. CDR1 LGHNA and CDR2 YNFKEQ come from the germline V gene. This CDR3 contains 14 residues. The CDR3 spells CASSQRQGEGEQYF.

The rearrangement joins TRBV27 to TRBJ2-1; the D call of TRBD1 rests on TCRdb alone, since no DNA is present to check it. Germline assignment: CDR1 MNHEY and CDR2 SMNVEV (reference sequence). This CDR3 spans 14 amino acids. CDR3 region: CASSSLSRDNEQFF.

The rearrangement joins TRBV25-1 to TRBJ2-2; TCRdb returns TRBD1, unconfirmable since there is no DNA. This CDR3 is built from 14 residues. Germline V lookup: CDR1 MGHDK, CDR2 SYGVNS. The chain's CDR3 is CASSPQVASGELFF.

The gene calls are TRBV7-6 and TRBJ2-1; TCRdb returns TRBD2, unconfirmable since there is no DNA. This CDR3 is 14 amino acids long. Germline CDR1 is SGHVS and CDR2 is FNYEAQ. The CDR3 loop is CASSIAGAVNEQFF.

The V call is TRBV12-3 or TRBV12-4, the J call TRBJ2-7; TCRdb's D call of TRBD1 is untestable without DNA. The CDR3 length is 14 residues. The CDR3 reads CASSSTGGPYEQYF.

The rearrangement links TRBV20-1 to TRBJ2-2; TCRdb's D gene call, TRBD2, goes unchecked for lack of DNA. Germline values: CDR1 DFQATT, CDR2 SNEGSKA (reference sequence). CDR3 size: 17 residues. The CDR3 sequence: CSARDQGGGRGTGELFF.

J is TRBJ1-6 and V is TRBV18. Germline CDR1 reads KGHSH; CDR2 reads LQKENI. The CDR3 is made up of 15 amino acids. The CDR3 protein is CASSSDRDSYSPLHF.

Here the CDR3 reads CASSSGQASGNTIYF. The gene calls are TRBV7-2 and TRBJ1-3; TCRdb's assignment of TRBD1 cannot be checked, as there is no DNA. The CDR3 is made up of 15 amino acids. Per germline, CDR1 SGHTA and CDR2 FQGNSA. The complete variable domain, with remaining parts taken from reference TRBV7-2 and TRBJ1-3, reads GAGVSQSPSNKVTEKGKDVELRCDPISGHTALYWYRQSLGQGLEFLIYFQGNSAPDKSGLPSDRFSAERTGGSVSTLTIQRTQQEDSAVYLCASSSGQASGNTIYFGEGSWLTVV.

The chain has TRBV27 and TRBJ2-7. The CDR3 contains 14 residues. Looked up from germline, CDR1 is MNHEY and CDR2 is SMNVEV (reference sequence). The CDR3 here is CASGRSRLNYEQYF.

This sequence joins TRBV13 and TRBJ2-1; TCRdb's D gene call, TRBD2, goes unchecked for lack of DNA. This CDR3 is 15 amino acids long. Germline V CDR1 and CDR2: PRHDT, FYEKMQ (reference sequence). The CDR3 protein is CASSLRAGNYNEQFF. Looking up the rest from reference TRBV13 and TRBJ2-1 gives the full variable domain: AAGVIQSPRHLIKEKRETATLKCYPIPRHDTVYWYQQGPGQDPQFLISFYEKMQSDKGSIPDRFSAQQFSDYHSELNMSSLELGDSALYFCASSLRAGNYNEQFFGPGTRLTVL.

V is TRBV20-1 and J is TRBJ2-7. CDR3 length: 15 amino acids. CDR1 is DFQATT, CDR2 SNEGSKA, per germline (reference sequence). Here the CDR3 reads CSARAKDRSSYEQYF.

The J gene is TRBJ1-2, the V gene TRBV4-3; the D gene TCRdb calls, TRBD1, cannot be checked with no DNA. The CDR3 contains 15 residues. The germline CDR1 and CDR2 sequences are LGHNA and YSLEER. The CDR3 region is CASSQVLDRVYGYTF.

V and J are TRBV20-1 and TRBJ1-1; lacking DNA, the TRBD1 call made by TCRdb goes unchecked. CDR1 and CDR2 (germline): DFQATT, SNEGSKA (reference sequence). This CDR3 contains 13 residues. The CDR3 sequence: CSARGGTSTEAFF.

The CDR3 is CASSQFDRGPSYEQYF. The V and J genes are TRBV3-1 and TRBJ2-7; absent DNA, TCRdb's TRBD1 call cannot be checked. The CDR3 covers 16 residues. Germline CDR1 is LGHDT and CDR2 is YNNKEL (reference sequence).